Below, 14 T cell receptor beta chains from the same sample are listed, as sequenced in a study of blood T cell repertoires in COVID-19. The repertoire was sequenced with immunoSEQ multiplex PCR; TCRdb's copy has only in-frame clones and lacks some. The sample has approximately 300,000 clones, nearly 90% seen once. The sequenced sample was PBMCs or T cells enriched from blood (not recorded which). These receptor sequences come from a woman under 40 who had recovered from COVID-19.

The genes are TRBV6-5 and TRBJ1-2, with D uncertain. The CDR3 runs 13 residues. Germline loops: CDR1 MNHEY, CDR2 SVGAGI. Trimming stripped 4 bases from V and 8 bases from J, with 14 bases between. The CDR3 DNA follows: TGTGCCAGCAGTTCACGACAAGGCGGGGGCTACACCTTC. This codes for CASSSRQGGGYTF.

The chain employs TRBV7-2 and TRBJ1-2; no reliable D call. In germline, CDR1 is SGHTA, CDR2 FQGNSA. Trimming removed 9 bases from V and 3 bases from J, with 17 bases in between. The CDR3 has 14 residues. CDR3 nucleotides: TGTGCCAGTAGCCCCGGCAGGCGAGACTATGGCTACACCTTC. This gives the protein CASSPGRRDYGYTF.

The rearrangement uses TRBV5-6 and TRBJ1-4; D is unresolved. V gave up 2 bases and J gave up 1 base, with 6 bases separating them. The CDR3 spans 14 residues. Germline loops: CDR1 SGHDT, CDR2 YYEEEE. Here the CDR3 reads CASSFGVTNEKLFF. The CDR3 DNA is TGTGCCAGCAGCTTCGGGGTAACTAATGAAAAACTGTTTTTT.

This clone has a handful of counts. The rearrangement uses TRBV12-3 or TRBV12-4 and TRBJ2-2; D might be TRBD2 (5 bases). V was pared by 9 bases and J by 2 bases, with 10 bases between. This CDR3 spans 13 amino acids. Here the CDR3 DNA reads TGTGCCAGGGAGGACGACAACACCGGGGAGCTGTTTTTT. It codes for CAREDDNTGELFF.

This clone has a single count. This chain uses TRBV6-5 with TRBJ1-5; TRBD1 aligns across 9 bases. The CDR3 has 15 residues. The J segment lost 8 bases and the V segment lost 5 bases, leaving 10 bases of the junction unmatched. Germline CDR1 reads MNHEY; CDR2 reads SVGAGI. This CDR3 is CASSLRSGTGKPQHF. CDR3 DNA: TGTGCCAGCAGTCTTAGATCCGGGACAGGGAAGCCCCAGCATTTT.

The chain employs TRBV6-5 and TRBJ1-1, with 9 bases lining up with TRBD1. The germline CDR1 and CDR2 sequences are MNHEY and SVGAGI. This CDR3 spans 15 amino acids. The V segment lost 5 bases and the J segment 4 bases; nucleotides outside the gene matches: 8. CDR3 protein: CASSTGGWGTTEAFF. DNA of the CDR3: TGTGCCAGCAGTACAGGGGGCTGGGGCACCACTGAAGCTTTCTTT.

The CDR3 region has the DNA TGTGCCACCCTCCGGGATTATAGCAATCAGCCCCAGCATTTT. This encodes CATLRDYSNQPQHF. The genes are TRBV6-5 and TRBJ1-5, with D uncertain. CDR1 is MNHEY, CDR2 SVGAGI, per germline. The CDR3 length is 14 residues. Trimming took 10 bases from V and 0 from J, leaving 13 bases between them.

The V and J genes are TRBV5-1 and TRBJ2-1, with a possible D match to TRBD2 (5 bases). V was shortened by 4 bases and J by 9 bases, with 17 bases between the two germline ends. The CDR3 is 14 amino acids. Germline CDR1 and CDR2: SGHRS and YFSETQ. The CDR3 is CASSNDRGRSEQFF. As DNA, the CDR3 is TGCGCCAGCAGCAACGACCGCGGGCGAAGTGAGCAGTTCTTC.

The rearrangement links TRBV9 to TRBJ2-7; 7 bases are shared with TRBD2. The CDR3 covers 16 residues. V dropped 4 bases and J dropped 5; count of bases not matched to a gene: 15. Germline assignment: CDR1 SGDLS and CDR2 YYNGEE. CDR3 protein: CASSTSGEWGFDEQYF. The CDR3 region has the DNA TGTGCCAGCAGCACCAGCGGGGAGTGGGGCTTCGACGAGCAGTACTTC. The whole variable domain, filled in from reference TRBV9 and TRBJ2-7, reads DSGVTQTPKHLITATGQRVTLRCSPRSGDLSVYWYQQSLDQGLQFLIQYYNGEERAKGNILERFSAQQFPDLHSELNLSSLELGDSALYFCASSTSGEWGFDEQYFGPGTRLTVT.

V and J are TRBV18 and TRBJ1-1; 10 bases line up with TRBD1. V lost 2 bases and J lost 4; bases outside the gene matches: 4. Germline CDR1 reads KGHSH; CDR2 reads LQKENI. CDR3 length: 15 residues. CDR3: CASSPDRGQGTEAFF. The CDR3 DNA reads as TGTGCCAGCTCACCAGACAGGGGGCAGGGCACTGAAGCTTTCTTT.

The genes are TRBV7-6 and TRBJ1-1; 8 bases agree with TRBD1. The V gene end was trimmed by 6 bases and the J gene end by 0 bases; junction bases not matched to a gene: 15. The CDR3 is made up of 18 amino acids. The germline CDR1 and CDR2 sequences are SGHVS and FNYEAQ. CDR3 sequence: CASRLRPGQETLNTEAFF. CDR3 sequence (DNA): TGTGCCAGCAGACTCAGACCGGGACAGGAAACCCTGAACACTGAAGCTTTCTTT.

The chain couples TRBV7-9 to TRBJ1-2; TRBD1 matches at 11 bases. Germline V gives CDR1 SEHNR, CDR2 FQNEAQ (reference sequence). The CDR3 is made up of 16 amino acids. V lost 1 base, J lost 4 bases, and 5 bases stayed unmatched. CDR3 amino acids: CASSLGTGGRGYGYTF. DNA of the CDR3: TGTGCCAGCAGCTTAGGGACAGGGGGCCGTGGCTATGGCTACACCTTC. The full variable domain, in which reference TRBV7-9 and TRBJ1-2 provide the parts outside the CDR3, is DTGVSQNPRHKITKRGQNVTFRCDPISEHNRLYWYRQTLGQGPEFLTYFQNEAQLEKSRLLSDRFSAERPKGSFSTLEIQRTEQGDSAMYLCASSLGTGGRGYGYTFGSGTRLTVV.

For the CDR3, the DNA is TGTGCCATCAGTGAGTCGGGCAGAGTTTACGGCTACACCTTC. Its translation: CAISESGRVYGYTF. The V and J genes are TRBV10-3 and TRBJ1-2; D unresolved. CDR1 ENHRY and CDR2 SYGVKD come from the germline V gene. Trimming pared 0 bases from V and 8 bases from J, leaving 13 bases between. The CDR3 is 14 residues long.

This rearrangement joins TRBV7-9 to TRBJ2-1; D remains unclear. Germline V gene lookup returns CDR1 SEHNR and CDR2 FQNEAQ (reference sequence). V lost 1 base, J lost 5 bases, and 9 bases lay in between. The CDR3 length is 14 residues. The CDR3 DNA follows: TGTGCCAGCAGCTTAGGGTCCACAAACAATGAGCAGTTCTTC. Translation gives CASSLGSTNNEQFF.